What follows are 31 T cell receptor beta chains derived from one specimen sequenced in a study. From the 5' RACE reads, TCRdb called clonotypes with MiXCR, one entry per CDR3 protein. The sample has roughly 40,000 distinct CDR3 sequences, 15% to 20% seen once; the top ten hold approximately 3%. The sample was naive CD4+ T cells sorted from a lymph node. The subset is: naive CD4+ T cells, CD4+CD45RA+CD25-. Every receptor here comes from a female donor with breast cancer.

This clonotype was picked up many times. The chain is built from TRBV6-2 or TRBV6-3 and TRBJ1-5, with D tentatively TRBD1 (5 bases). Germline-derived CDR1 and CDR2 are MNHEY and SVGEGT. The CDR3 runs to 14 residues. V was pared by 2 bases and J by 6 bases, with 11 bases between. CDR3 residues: CASSYVRVGQPQHF. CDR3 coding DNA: TGTGCCAGCAGTTACGTCAGGGTGGGTCAGCCCCAGCATTTT.

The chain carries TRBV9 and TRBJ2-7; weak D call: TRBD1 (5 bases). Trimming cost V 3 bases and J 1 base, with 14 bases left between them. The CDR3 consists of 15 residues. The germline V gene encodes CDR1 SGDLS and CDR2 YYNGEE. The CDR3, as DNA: TGTGCCAGCAGCGAGGGTCAGGGTTGGTCCTACGAGCAGTACTTC. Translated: CASSEGQGWSYEQYF.

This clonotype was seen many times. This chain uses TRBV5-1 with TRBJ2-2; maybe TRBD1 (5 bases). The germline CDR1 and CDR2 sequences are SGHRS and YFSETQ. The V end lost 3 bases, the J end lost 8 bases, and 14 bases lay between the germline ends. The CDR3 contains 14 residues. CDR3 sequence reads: CASSWVQGDGELFF. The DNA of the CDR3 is TGCGCCAGCAGCTGGGTCCAGGGCGATGGGGAGCTGTTTTTT.

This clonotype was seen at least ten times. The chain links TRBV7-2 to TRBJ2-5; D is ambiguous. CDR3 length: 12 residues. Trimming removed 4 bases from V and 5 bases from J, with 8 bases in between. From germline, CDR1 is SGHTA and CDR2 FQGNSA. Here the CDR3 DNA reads TGTGCCAGCAGCTCCCTAAGGGAGACCCAGTACTTC. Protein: CASSSLRETQYF.

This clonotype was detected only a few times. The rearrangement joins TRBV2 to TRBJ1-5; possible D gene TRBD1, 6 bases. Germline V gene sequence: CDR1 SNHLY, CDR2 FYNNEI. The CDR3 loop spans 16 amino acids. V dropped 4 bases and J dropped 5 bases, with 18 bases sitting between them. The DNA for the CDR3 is TGTGCCAGCAGTGGAAAGTTTTCGGGGGCCGATCAGCCCCAGCATTTT. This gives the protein CASSGKFSGADQPQHF.

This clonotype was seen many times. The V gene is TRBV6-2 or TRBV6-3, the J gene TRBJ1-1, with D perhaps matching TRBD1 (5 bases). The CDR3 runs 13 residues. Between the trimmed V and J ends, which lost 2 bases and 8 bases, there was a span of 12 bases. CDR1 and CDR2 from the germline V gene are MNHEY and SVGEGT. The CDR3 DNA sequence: TGTGCCAGCAGTTACAGAGAGACAGCAGAAGCTTTCTTT. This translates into CASSYRETAEAFF.

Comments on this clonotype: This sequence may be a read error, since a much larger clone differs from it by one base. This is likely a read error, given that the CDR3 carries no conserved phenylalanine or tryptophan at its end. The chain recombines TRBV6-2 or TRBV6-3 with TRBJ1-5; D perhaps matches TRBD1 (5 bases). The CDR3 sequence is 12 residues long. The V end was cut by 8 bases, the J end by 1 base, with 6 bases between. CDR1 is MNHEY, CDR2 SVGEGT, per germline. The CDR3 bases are TGTGCCAGCGGGGACAGCAATCAGCCCCAGCATTCT. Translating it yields CASGDSNQPQHS.

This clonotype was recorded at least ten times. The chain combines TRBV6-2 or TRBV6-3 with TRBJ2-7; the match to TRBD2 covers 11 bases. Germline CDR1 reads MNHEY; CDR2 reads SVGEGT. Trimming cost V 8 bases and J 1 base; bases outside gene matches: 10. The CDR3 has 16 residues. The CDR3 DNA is TGTGCCAGCCGGGCTTCACTAGCGGGAGTTTCCTACGAGCAGTACTTC. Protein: CASRASLAGVSYEQYF.

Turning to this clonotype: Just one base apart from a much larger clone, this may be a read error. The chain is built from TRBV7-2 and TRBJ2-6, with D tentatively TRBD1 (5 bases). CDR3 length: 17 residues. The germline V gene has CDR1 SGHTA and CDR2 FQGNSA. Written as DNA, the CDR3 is TGTGCCAACAGCCCCTTTAGGGGTTTCTCTGGGGCCAACGTCCTGACTTTC. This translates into CANSPFRGFSGANVLTF.

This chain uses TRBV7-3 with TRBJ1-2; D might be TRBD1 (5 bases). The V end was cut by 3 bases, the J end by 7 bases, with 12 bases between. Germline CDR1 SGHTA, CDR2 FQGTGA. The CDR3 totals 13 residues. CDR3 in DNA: TGTGCCAGCAGCTTCGGGACGGGGACTGGCTACACCTTC. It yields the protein CASSFGTGTGYTF.

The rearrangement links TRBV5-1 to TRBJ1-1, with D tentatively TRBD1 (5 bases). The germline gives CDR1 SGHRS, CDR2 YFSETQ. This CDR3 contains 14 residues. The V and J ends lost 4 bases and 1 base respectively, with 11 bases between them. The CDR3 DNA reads TGCGCCAGCAGCCCACAGACAGAGAACACTGAAGCTTTCTTT. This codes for CASSPQTENTEAFF.

The CDR3 nucleotides are TGTGCCAGCAGCTTGGGCGATGAGCAGTTCTTC. It codes for CASSLGDEQFF. J is TRBJ2-1 and V is TRBV7-3, with D unclear. Germline V gene sequence: CDR1 SGHTA, CDR2 FQGTGA. The germline V and J ends were trimmed by 3 bases and 8 bases, with 5 bases remaining between them. The CDR3 runs 11 residues.

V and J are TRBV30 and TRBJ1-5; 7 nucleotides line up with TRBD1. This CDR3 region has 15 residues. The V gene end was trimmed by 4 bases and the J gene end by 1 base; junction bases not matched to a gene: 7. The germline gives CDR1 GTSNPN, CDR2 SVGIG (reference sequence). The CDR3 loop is CAWNRGLGSNQPQHF. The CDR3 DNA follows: TGTGCCTGGAACAGGGGACTGGGGAGCAATCAGCCCCAGCATTTT.

CDR3: CASSLAPGAGGLEQYF. The CDR3 bases are TGCGCCAGCAGCTTGGCTCCAGGGGCAGGGGGCTTAGAGCAGTACTTC. The chain is built from TRBV5-1 and TRBJ2-7; 8 bases are a match to TRBD1. After removal of 0 bases from V and 7 bases from J, the junction contained 12 bases not matched to a gene. The CDR3 runs 16 residues. Germline values: CDR1 SGHRS, CDR2 YFSETQ. Full variable domain (outside the CDR3, taken from reference TRBV5-1 and TRBJ2-7): KAGVTQTPRYLIKTRGQQVTLSCSPISGHRSVSWYQQTPGQGLQFLFEYFSETQRNKGNFPGRFSGRQFSNSRSEMNVSTLELGDSALYLCASSLAPGAGGLEQYFGPGTRLTVT.

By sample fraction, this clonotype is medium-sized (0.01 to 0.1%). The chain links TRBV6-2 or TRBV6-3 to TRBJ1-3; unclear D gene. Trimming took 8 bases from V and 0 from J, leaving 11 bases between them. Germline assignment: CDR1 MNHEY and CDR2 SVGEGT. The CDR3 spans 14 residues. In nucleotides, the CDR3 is TGTGCCAGCGCCCGGGCCAACTCTGGAAACACCATATATTTT. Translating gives CASARANSGNTIYF.

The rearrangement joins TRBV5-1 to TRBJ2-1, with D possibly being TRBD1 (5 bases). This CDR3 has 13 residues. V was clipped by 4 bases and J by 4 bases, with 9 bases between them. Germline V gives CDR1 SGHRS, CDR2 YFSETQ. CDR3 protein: CASSVTGYNEQFF. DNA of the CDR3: TGCGCCAGCAGCGTTACAGGTTACAATGAGCAGTTCTTC.

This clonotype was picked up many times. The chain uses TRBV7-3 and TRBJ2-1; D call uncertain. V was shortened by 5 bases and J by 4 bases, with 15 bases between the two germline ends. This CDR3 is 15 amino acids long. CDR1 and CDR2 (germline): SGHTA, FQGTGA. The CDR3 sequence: CASSPSPSIYNEQFF. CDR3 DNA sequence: TGTGCCAGCAGCCCGTCCCCCAGTATATACAATGAGCAGTTCTTC.

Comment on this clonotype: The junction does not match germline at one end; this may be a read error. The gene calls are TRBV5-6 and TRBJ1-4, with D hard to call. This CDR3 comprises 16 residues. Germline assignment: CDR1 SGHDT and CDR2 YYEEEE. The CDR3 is CANSSDRSATNEKLFF. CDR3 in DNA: TGTGCCAACAGCTCCGACCGTAGTGCAACTAATGAAAAACTGTTTTTT.

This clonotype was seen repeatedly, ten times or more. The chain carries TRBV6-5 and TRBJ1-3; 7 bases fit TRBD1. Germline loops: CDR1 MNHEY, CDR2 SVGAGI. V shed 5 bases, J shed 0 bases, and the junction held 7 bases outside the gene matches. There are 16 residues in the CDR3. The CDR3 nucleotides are TGTGCCAGCAGTGTCACAGGGGATTCCTCTGGAAACACCATATATTTT. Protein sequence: CASSVTGDSSGNTIYF.

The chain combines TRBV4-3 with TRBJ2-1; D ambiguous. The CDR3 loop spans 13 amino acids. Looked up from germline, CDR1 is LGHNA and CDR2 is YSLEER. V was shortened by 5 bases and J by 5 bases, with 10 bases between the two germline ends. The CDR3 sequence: CASSRNLNNEQFF. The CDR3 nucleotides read TGCGCCAGCAGCAGAAATTTGAACAATGAGCAGTTCTTC.

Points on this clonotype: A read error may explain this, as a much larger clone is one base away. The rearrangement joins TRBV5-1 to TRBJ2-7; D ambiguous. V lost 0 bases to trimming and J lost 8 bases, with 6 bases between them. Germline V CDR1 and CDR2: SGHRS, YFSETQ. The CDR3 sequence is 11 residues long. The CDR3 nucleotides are TGCGCCAGCAGCTTGGAATACCAGCAGTACTTC. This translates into CASSLEYQQYF.

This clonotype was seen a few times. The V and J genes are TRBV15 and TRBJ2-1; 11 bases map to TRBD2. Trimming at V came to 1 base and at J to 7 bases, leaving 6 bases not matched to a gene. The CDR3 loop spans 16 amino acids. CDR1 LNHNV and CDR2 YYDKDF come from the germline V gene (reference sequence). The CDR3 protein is CATSRVGTSGLNEQFF. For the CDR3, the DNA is TGTGCCACCAGCAGAGTTGGGACTAGCGGCTTAAATGAGCAGTTCTTC.

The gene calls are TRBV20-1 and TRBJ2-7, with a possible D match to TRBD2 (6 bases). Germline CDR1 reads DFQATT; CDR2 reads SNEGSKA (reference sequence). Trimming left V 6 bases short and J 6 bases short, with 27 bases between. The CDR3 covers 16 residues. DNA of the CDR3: TGCAGTGCACACCCCCTGATGGGCGGGAATACGCCCGAGCAGTACTTC. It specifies CSAHPLMGGNTPEQYF.

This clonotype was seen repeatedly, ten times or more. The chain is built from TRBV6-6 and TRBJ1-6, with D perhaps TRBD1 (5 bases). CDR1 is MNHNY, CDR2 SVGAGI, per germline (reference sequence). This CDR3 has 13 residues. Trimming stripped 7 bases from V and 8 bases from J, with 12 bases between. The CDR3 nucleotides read TGTGCCAGCACGTTGACCAGGGATTCACCCCTCCACTTT. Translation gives CASTLTRDSPLHF.

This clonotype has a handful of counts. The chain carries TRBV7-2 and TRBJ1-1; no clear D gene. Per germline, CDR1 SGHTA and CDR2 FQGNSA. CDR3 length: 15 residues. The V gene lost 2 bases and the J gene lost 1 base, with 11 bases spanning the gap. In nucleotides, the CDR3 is TGTGCCAGCAGCTTATATTATGCAGGGAACACTGAAGCTTTCTTT. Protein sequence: CASSLYYAGNTEAFF.

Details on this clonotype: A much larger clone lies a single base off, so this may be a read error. CDR3 nucleotides: TGCGCCAGCAGCCCAGATGGGGCCTACAATGAGCAGTTCTTC. Translation gives CASSPDGAYNEQFF. The rearrangement links TRBV4-1 to TRBJ2-1; D gene unclear. Deletions cut 4 bases from V and 2 bases from J, with 9 bases between. Germline V gene sequence: CDR1 MGHRA, CDR2 YSYEKL. This CDR3 has 14 residues.

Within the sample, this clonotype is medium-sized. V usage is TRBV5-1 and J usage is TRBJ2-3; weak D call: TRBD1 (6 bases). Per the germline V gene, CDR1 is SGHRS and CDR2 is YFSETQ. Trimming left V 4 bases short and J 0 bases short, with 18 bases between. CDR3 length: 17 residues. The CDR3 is CASSPGDTGRSTDTQYF. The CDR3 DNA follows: TGCGCCAGCAGCCCTGGGGACACAGGACGAAGCACAGATACGCAGTATTTT.

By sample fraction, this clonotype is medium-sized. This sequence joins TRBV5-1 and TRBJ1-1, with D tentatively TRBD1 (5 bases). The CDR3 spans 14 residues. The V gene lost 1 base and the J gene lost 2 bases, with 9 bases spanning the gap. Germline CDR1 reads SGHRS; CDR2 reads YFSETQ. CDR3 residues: CASSLNGGNTEAFF. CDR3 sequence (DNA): TGCGCCAGCAGCTTGAACGGGGGTAACACTGAAGCTTTCTTT.

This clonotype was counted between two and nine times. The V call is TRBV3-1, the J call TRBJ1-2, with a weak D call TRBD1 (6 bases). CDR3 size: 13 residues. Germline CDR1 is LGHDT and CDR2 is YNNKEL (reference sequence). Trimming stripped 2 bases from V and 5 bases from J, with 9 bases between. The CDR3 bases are TGTGCCAGCAGCCAACCAGGACAGTATGGCTACACCTTC. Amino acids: CASSQPGQYGYTF.

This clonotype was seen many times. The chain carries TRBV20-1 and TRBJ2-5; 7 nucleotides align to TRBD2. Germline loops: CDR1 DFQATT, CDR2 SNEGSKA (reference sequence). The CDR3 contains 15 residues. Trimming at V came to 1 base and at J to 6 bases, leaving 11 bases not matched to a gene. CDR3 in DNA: TGCAGTGCTAGAGTTCTAGCGGCACCTAACAAGACCCAGTACTTC. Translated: CSARVLAAPNKTQYF.

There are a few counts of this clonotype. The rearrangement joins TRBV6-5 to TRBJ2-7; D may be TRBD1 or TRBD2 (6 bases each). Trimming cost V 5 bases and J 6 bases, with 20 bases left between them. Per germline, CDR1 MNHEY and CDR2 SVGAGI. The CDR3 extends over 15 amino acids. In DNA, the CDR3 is TGTGCCAGCAGTACCAGTCCGGGGGCTGGCGGCGAGCAGTACTTC. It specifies CASSTSPGAGGEQYF.